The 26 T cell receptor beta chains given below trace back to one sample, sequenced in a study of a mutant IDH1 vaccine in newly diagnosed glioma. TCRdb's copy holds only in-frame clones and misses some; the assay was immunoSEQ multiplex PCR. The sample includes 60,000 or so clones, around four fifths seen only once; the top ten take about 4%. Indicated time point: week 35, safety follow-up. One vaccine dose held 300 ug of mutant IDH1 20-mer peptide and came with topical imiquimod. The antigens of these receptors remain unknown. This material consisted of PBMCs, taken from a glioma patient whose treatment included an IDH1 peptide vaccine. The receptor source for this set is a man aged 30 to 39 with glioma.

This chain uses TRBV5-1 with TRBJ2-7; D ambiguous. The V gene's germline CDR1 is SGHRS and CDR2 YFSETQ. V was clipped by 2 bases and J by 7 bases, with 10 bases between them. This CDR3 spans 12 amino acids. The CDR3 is CASSFGEDEQYF. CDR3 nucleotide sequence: TGCGCCAGCAGCTTCGGCGAAGATGAGCAGTACTTC.

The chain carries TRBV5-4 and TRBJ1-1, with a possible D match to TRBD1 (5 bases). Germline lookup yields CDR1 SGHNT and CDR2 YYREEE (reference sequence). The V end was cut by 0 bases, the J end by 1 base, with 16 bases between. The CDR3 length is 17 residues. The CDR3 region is CASSLGGSRGWNTEAFF. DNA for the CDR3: TGTGCCAGCAGCTTGGGTGGGTCGAGGGGTTGGAACACTGAAGCTTTCTTT.

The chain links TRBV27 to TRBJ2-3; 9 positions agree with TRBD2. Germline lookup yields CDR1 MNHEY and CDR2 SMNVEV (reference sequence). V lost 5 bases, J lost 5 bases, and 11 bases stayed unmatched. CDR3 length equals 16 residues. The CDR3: CASSPLGRGGVDTQYF. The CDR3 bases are TGTGCCAGCAGTCCGTTGGGGCGGGGGGGGGTAGATACGCAGTATTTT.

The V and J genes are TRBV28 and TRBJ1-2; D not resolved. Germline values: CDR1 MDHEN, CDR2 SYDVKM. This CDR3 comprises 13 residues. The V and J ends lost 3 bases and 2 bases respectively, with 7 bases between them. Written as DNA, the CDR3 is TGTGCCAGCAGTTTCAAGTTAAACTATGGCTACACCTTC. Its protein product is CASSFKLNYGYTF.

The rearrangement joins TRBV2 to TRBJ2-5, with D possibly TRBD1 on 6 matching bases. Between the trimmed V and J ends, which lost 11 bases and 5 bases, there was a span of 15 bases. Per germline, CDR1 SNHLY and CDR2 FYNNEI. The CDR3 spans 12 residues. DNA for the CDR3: TGTGCCGGGAGAGGGGGTTCCGAGACCCAGTACTTC. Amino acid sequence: CAGRGGSETQYF. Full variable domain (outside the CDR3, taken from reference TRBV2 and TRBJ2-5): EPEVTQTPSHQVTQMGQEVILRCVPISNHLYFYWYRQILGQKVEFLVSFYNNEISEKSEIFDDQFSVERPDGSNFTLKIRSTKLEDSAMYFCAGRGGSETQYFGPGTRLLVL.

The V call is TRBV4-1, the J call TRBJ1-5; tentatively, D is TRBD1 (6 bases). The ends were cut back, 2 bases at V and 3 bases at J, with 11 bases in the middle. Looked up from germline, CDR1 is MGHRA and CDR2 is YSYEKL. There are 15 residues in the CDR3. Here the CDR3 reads CASSQQWGHNQPQHF. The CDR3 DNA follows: TGCGCCAGCAGCCAACAATGGGGGCACAATCAGCCCCAGCATTTT.

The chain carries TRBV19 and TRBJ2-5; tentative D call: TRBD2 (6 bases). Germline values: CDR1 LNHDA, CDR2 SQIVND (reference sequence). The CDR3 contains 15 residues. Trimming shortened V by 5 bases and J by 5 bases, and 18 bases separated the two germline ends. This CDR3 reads CASSPRLDGAETQYF. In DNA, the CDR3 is TGTGCCAGTAGTCCTAGACTAGATGGGGCTGAGACCCAGTACTTC.

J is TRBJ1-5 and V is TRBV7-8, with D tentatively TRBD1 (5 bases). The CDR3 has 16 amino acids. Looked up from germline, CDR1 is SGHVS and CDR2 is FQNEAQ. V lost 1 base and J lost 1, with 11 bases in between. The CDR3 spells CASSLDPGRSNQPQHF. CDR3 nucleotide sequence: TGTGCCAGCAGCTTAGACCCAGGGAGGAGCAATCAGCCCCAGCATTTT.

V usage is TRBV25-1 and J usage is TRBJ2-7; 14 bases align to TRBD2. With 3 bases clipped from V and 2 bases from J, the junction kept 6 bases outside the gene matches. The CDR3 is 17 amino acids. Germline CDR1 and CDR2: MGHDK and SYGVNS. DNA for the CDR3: TGTGCCAGCAGTGACGGGACTAGCGGGGGCCCTCCCTACGAGCAGTACTTC. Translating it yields CASSDGTSGGPPYEQYF.

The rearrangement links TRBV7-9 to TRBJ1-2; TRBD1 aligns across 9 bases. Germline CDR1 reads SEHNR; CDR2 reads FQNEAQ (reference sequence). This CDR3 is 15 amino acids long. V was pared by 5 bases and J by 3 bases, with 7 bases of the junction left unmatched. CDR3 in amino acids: CASSIGQGIDYGYTF. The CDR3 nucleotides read TGTGCCAGCAGCATAGGACAGGGGATTGACTATGGCTACACCTTC.

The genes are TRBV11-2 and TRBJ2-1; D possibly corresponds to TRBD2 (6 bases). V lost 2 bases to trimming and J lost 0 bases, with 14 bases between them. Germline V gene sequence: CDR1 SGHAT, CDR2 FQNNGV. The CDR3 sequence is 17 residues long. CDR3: CASSLPTSKSSYNEQFF. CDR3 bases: TGTGCCAGCAGCTTACCTACTAGCAAGAGCTCCTACAATGAGCAGTTCTTC.

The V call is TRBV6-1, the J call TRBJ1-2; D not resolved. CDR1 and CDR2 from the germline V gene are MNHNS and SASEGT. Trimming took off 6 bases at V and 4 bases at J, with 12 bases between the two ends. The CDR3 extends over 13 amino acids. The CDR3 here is CASRPSDGYGYTF. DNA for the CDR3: TGTGCCAGCAGACCATCGGATGGCTATGGCTACACCTTC.

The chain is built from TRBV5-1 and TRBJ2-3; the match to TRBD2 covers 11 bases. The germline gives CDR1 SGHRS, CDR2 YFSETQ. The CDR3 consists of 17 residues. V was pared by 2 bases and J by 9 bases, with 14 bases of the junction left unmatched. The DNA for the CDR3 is TGCGCCAGCAGCTTTGATTCTAGCGGGGGGACCGCTCTCACGCAGTATTTT. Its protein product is CASSFDSSGGTALTQYF.

CDR3: CASSLLGTSGGYNEQFF. DNA for the CDR3: TGTGCCAGCAGCTTACTCGGGACTAGCGGGGGCTACAATGAGCAGTTCTTC. The chain recombines TRBV11-2 with TRBJ2-1; TRBD2 agrees at 14 bases. This CDR3 comprises 17 residues. Germline loops: CDR1 SGHAT, CDR2 FQNNGV. The J segment lost 3 bases and the V segment lost 2 bases, leaving 3 bases of the junction unmatched.

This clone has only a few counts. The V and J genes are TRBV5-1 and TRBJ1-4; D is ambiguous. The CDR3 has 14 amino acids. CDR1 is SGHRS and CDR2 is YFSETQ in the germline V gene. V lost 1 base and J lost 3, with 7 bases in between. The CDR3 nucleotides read TGCGCCAGCAGCTTGACAGTAGCTAATGAAAAACTGTTTTTT. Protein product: CASSLTVANEKLFF.

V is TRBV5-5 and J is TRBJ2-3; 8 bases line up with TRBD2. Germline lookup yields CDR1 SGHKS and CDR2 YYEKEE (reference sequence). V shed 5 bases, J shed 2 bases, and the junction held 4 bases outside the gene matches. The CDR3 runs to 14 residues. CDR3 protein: CASSFSGVTDTQYF. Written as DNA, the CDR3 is TGTGCCAGCAGTTTTAGCGGGGTCACAGATACGCAGTATTTT.

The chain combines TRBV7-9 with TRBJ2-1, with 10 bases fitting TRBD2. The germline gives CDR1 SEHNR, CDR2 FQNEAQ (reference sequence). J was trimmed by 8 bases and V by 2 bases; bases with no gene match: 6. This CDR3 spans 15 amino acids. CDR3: CASSLTSGGADEQFF. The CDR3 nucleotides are TGTGCCAGCAGCTTAACCAGCGGGGGGGCCGATGAGCAGTTCTTC.

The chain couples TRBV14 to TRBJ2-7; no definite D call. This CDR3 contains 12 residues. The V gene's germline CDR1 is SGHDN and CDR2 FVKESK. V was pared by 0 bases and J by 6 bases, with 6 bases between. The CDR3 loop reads CASSQDEREQYF. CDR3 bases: TGTGCCAGCAGCCAAGACGAGCGCGAGCAGTACTTC.

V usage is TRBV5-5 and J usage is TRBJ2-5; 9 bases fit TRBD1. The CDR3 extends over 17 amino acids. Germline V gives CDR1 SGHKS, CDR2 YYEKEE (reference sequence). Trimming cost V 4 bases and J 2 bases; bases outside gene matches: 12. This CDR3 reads CASSQNRGRRNQETQYF. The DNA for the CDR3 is TGTGCCAGCAGCCAGAACAGGGGGCGAAGGAATCAAGAGACCCAGTACTTC.

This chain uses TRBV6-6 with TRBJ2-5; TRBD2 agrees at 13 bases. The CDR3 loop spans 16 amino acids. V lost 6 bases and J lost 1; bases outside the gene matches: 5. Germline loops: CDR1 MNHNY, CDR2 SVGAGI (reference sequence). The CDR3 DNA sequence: TGTGCCAGCAGCCCCACTAGCGGGGGGGGCCAAGAGACCCAGTACTTC. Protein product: CASSPTSGGGQETQYF.

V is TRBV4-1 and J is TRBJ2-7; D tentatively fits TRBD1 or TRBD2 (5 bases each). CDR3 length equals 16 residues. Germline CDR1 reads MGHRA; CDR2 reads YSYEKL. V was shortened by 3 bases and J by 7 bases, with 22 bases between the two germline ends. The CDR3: CASSHPTRDPSNEQYF. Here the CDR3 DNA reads TGCGCCAGCAGCCATCCAACCCGGGACCCTTCGAATGAGCAGTACTTC.

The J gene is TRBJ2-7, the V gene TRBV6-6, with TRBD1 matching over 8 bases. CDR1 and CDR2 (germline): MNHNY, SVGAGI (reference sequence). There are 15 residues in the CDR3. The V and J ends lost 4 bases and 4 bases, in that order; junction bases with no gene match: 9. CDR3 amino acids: CASSWPGTGPYEQYF. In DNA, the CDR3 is TGTGCCAGCAGTTGGCCCGGGACAGGCCCATACGAGCAGTACTTC.

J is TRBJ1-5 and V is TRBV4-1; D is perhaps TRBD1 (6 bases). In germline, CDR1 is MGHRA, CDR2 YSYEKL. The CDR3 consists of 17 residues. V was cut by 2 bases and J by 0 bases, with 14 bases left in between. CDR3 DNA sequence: TGCGCCAGCAGCCAATTCGCAGGGGCCTTTAGCAATCAGCCCCAGCATTTT. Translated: CASSQFAGAFSNQPQHF.

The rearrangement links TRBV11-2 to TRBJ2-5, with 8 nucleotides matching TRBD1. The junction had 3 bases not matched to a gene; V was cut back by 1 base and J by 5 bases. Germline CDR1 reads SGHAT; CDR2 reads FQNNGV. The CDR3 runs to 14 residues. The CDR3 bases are TGTGCCAGCAGCTTAGGGACAGGGTTGGAGACCCAGTACTTC. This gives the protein CASSLGTGLETQYF.

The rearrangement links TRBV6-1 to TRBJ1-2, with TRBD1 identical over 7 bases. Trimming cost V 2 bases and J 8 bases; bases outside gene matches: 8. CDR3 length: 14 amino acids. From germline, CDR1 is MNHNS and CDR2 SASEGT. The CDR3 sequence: CASSEFGQGVGYTF. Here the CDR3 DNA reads TGTGCCAGCAGTGAATTTGGGCAGGGGGTCGGCTACACCTTC.

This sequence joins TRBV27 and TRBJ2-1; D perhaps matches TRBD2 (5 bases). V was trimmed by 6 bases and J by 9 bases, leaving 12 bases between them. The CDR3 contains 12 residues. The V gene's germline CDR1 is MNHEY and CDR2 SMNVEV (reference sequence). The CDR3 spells CASRRPRGEQFF. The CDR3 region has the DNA TGTGCCAGCAGGCGGCCCCGGGGTGAGCAGTTCTTC.